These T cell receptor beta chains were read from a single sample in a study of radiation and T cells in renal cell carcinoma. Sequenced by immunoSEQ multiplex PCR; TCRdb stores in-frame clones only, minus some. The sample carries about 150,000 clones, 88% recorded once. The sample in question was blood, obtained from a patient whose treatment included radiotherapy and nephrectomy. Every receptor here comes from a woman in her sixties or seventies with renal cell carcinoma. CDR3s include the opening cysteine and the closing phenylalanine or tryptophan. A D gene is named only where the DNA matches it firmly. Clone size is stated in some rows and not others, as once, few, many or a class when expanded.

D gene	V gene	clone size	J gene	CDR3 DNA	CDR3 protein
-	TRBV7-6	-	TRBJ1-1	TGTGCCAGCAGCCGGGGGACGTCGGGTGAAGCTTTCTTT	CASSRGTSGEAFF
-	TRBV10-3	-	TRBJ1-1	TGTGCCATCAGTGGAGATATACGGGGGGCCGGGGGCACTGAAGCTTTCTTT	CAISGDIRGAGGTEAFF
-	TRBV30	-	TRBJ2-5	TGTGCCTGGAGCGGTTCACAAGAGACCCAGTACTTC	CAWSGSQETQYF
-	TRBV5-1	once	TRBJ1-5	TGCGCCAGCAGCTATGGCCCGGTGAATCAGCCCCAGCATTTT	CASSYGPVNQPQHF
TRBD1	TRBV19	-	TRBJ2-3	TGTGCCAGTATGAGAGCAGGGGGCGAAAGCACAGATACGCAGTATTTT	CASMRAGGESTDTQYF
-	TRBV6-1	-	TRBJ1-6	TGTGCCAGCATCCGTCAGGGTAATTCACCCCTCCACTTT	CASIRQGNSPLHF
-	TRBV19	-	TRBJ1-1	TGTGCCAGTAAAACTGGGGATTGGAACACTGAAGCTTTCTTT	CASKTGDWNTEAFF
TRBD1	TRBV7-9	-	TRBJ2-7	TGTGCCAGCAGCCCCCAGACAGGGGCCTACGAGCAGTACTTC	CASSPQTGAYEQYF
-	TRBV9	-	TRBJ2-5	TGTGCCAGCAGCCCCCCCATCCGCGGGCGGGTAGAGACCCAGTACTTC	CASSPPIRGRVETQYF
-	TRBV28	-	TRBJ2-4	TGTGCCAGCAGTTTAGGACTAGCCAAAAACATTCAGTACTTC	CASSLGLAKNIQYF
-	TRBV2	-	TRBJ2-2	TGTGCCAGCAGCCCCGGGCTCACTAACACCGGGGAGCTGTTTTTT	CASSPGLTNTGELFF
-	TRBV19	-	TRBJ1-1	TGTGCCAGTAGTCCCTGGGGAAGGGCCGCCGGGGTGAACACTGAAGCTTTCTTT	CASSPWGRAAGVNTEAFF
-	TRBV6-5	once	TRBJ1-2	TGTGCCAGCAGTTATTCCTCTAACTATGGCTACACCTTC	CASSYSSNYGYTF
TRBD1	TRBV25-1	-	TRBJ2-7	TGTGCCAGCAGTGGGACAGGATCCTACGAGCAGTACTTC	CASSGTGSYEQYF
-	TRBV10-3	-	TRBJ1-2	TGTGCCATCAGTGAGGACAGGTCGGGGGATGGCTACACCTTC	CAISEDRSGDGYTF
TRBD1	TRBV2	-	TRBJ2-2	TGTGCCAGCAGTGAAGTAGGGGGCGGAACCGGGGAGCTGTTTTTT	CASSEVGGGTGELFF
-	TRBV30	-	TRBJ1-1	TGTGCCTGGAGTGGGGTTAGGGGAGCTTTCTTT	CAWSGVRGAFF
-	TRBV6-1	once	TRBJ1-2	TGTGCCAGCAGTGAAGCGGGGGGGCAGCCCGGACGTGGCTACACCTTC	CASSEAGGQPGRGYTF
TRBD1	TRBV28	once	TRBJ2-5	TGTGCCAGCAGTTTATGGGGACAGCTCCAAGAGACCCAGTACTTC	CASSLWGQLQETQYF
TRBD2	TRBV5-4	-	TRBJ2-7	TGTGCCAGCAGCTTGGAGCGGACTAGCGGGGGCTACGAGCAGTACTTC	CASSLERTSGGYEQYF
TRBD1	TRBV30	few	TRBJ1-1	TGTGCCTGGGGGGACAGGGCAAAGAACACTGAAGCTTTCTTT	CAWGDRAKNTEAFF
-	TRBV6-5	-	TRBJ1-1	TGTGCCAGCAGTTACTCGCGGGGCACTGAAGCTTTCTTT	CASSYSRGTEAFF
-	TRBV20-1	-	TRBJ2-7	TGCAGTGCCGCTGATCCCTACGAGCAGTACTTC	CSAADPYEQYF
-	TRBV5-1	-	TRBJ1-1	TGCGCCAGCAGCTCCGAGGGAATAGGAACTGAAGCTTTCTTT	CASSSEGIGTEAFF
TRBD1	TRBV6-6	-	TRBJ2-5	TGTGCCAGCAGCTCCAGGGGGCGAGAGACCCAGTACTTC	CASSSRGRETQYF
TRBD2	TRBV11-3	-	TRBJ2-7	TGTGCCAGCAGCTTAGTGCCGGGGGGCTACGAGCAGTACTTC	CASSLVPGGYEQYF
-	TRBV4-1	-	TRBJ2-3	TGCGCCAGCAGCCACCGGTTTAGCACAGATACGCAGTATTTT	CASSHRFSTDTQYF
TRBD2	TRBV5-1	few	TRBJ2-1	TGCGCCAGCAGCCTACGGACTAGCGCGGGTGAGCAGTTCTTC	CASSLRTSAGEQFF
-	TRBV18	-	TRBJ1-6	TGTGCCAGCTCACCACCGGGGCTACGGGGATCCTATAATTCACCCCTCCACTTT	CASSPPGLRGSYNSPLHF
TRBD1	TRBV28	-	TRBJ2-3	TGTGCCAGCAGTGGGACAGGGAGCACAGATACGCAGTATTTT	CASSGTGSTDTQYF
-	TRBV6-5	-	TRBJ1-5	TGTGCCAGCAGTTATGATCAGCCCCAGCATTTT	CASSYDQPQHF
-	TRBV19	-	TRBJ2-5	TGTGCCAGTAGTATTAAGGGTCTGGAGGAGACCCAGTACTTC	CASSIKGLEETQYF
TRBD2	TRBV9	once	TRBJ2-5	TGTGCCAGCAGCGTAGAGGGACTAGCGGGGGAAGAGACCCAGTACTTC	CASSVEGLAGEETQYF
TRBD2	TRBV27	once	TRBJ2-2	TGTGCCAGCAGTAAAGCGGGGGGGCTTGAAACCGGGGAGCTGTTTTTT	CASSKAGGLETGELFF
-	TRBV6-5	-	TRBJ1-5	TGTGCCAGCAGCCCCGGCTCCATCAGTTACCAGCATTTT	CASSPGSISYQHF
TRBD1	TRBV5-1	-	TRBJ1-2	TGCGCCAGCAGCCCGGACAGGGTCTATGGCTACACCTTC	CASSPDRVYGYTF
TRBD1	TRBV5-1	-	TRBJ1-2	TGCGCCAGCAGCCTAACCGGGACAGGGTTCAACTATGGCTACACCTTC	CASSLTGTGFNYGYTF
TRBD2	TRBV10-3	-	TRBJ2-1	TGTGCCATCAGGACAGGACTAGCGGGGGGTAGTGAGCAGTTCTTC	CAIRTGLAGGSEQFF
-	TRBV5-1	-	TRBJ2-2	TGCGCCAGCAGCTCAGGACAGAGTACCGGGGAGCTGTTTTTT	CASSSGQSTGELFF
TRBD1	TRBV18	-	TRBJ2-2	TGTGCCAGCTATGGACAGGCAAACACCGGGGAGCTGTTTTTT	CASYGQANTGELFF
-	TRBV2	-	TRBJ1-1	TGTGCCAGCAGATCAAGGTTGGGGTTACCGAACACTGAAGCTTTCTTT	CASRSRLGLPNTEAFF
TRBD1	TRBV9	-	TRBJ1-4	TGTGCCAGCAGCGGAGGGGGCAGGGGTAATGAAAAACTGTTTTTT	CASSGGGRGNEKLFF
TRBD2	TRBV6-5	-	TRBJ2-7	TGTGCCAGCGGGGTAGCGGGGGACTACGAGCAGTACTTC	CASGVAGDYEQYF
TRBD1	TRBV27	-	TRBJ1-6	TGTGCCAGCAGTTTTGGACAGGGACTTGTTTCACCCCTCCACTTT	CASSFGQGLVSPLHF
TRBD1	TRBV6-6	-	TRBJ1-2	TGTGCCAGCAGTTCCCGGACAGGGGGCCACTATGGCTACACCTTC	CASSSRTGGHYGYTF
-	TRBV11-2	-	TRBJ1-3	TGTGCCAGCAGCTTAAACATGGGGGCGACTGGAAACACCATATATTTT	CASSLNMGATGNTIYF
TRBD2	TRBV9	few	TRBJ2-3	TGTGCCAGCAGCGTCGGACTAGCGCCTTCGTTTAGCACAGATACGCAGTATTTT	CASSVGLAPSFSTDTQYF
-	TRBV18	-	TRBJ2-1	TGTGCCAGCTCCGCGGGTGAGCAGTTCTTC	CASSAGEQFF
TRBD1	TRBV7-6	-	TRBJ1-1	TGTGCCAGCAGCTCAGGGGGAACTGAAGCTTTCTTT	CASSSGGTEAFF
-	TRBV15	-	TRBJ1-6	TGTGCCACCAGCAGAGATCTAGTTCGAGATGATAATTCACCCCTCCACTTT	CATSRDLVRDDNSPLHF
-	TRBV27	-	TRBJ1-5	TGTGCCAGCAGTTTTGGGACGGCGAATCAGCCCCAGCATTTT	CASSFGTANQPQHF
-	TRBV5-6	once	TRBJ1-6	TGTGCCAGCAGCCGTAACATAAGGGTTAGTTCACCCCTCCACTTT	CASSRNIRVSSPLHF